This entry concerns a single TCR beta chain. The authors' processing: From reference gene primer amplification, estimates of nucleated cell counts were derived. Repertoires were generated with immunoSEQ multiplex PCR, while TCRdb's copy carries only in-frame clones and drops some. V and J calls and clone size are copied from that table; D and trimming were computed from the DNA. The table has over 150,000 clones, roughly 80% seen once. Trimming pared 4 bases from V and 4 bases from J, leaving 16 bases between. Germline V gene lookup returns CDR1 MNHEY and CDR2 SMNVEV (reference sequence). The length of the CDR3 is 15 residues. The sample belongs to a study of blood T cell repertoires in COVID-19. Study-wide background: Samples came from the United States, Italy and Spain, spanning acute and convalescent COVID-19. T cells, B-cell-depleted T cells, or PBMCs supplied cDNA or gDNA.

This sequence originates from a woman in her forties or fifties with acute or convalescent COVID-19. Specimen: peripheral blood. The gene calls are TRBV27 and TRBJ1-2, with D possibly matching TRBD1 (6 bases). CDR3 amino acids: CASSSDRTSGYGYTF. CDR3 nucleotides: TGTGCCAGCAGTTCCGACAGGACCTCAGGCTATGGCTACACCTTC.